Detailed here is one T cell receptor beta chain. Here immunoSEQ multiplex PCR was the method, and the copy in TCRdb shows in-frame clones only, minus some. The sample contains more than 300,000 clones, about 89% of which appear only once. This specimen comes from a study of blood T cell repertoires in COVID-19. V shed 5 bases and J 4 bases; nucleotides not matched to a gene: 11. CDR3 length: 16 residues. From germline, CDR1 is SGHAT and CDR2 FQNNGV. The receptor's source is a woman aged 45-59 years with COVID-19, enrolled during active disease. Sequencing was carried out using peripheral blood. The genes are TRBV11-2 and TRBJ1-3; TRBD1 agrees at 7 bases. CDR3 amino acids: CASSEHRGADGNTIYF. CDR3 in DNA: TGTGCCAGCAGCGAACACAGGGGCGCAGACGGAAACACCATATATTTT.